This T cell receptor beta chain was identified in a study of shared clonotypes between healthy human individuals. The data were produced by immunoSEQ multiplex PCR, yet TCRdb's version contains in-frame clones alone and is incomplete. The sample shows about 610,000 clones, around 96% of them seen only once. The CDR3 contains 16 residues. The ends lost 0 bases at V and 2 bases at J; junction bases unmatched: 6. Germline assignment: CDR1 MNHEY and CDR2 SVGAGI. Selected positively for CCR7 and CD45RO-negative, naive CD8 cells excluded terminally differentiated effector memory CD45RA+ cells. Study donors comprised healthy, HIV-negative adults devoid of recent acute infection or vaccination.

The clonotype was recovered from a young woman in good health. The specimen was naive CD8+ T cells sorted from blood. The chain joins TRBV6-5 to TRBJ2-7; 8 bases agree with TRBD1. CDR3 nucleotides: TGTGCCAGCAGTTACTCGACAACAGGGGGGACCTACGAGCAGTACTTC. This codes for CASSYSTTGGTYEQYF.